The clone carrying this TCR beta chain occurred many times. This entry comes from a study of blood T cells in healthy people across ages. Each sample used at least 6 million PBMCs. With a J-beta primer mix and a sample-barcoded 5' primer, a second PCR ran roughly 6 to 12 cycles. TCRdb reprocessed the 5' RACE reads with MiXCR, giving one entry per CDR3 protein. The table has roughly 680,000 distinct CDR3 sequences, around 52% seen once. The sequence came from a woman at least 80 years old in good health. The sequencing sample was made of blood.

The CDR3 loop reads CASSFNVYEQYF. As DNA, the CDR3 is TGTGCCAGCAGTTTTAACGTCTACGAGCAGTACTTC. The J gene is TRBJ2-7, the V gene TRBV12-3 or TRBV12-4; no clear D gene. The V and J ends lost 3 bases and 3 bases respectively, with 6 bases between them. This CDR3 has 12 residues.